These T cell receptor beta chains were read from a single sample in a study of cytomegalovirus exposure and HLA in healthy donors. Clones were sequenced by immunoSEQ multiplex PCR, and TCRdb holds only the in-frame ones, with some missing. The sample contains 150,000 to 180,000 clones, about 80% of which appear only once. The material sequenced was PBMCs. These receptors were taken from a man younger than 45 in good health and CMV-seropositive. CDR3s include the opening cysteine and the closing phenylalanine or tryptophan. The D gene is left open where the match is weak. Clone size is shown for a subset of rows, as once, few, many or a class of expanded clone.

d_call | j_call | clone_size | v_call | cdr3_nt | cdr3_aa
NA | TRBJ1-1 | NA | TRBV11-2 | TGTGCCAGCAGCTTAGTCGGGACACCCCAGAACACTGAAGCTTTCTTT | CASSLVGTPQNTEAFF
NA | TRBJ1-5 | NA | TRBV28 | TGTGCCAGCAGTCGGGACTCGTCGGGTCAGCCCCAGCATTTT | CASSRDSSGQPQHF
NA | TRBJ2-7 | few | TRBV7-9 | TGTGCCAGCAGCTTCGGACAGCCGAGCTCCTACGAGCAGTACTTC | CASSFGQPSSYEQYF
NA | TRBJ1-1 | NA | TRBV5-5 | TGTGCCAGCAGCCTAGCGGGGGGCCGGGGGAAAACTGAAGCTTTCTTT | CASSLAGGRGKTEAFF
NA | TRBJ2-1 | NA | TRBV4-2 | TGTGCCAGCAGCCAAGGGAGGGGCTCCTTTGGTGAGCAGTTCTTC | CASSQGRGSFGEQFF
NA | TRBJ1-2 | once | TRBV6-5 | TGTGCCAGCAGTTACCGGGTGACGGATGGCTACACCTTC | CASSYRVTDGYTF
TRBD2 | TRBJ2-7 | NA | TRBV19 | TGTGCCAGTAGTGTAAGCGGGAGGGCCTTCTACGAGCAGTACTTC | CASSVSGRAFYEQYF
NA | TRBJ2-7 | once | TRBV7-9 | TGTGCCAGCAGCTTAGGGCTTAGCGAGGGCTACGAGCAGTACTTC | CASSLGLSEGYEQYF
NA | TRBJ1-2 | NA | TRBV27 | TGTGCCAGCAGTAGGGGGGGGCAGAGCTATGGCTACACCTTC | CASSRGGQSYGYTF
TRBD2 | TRBJ2-1 | NA | TRBV7-3 | TGTGCCAGCAGCTTAACCCCCGGGAGGGACAATGAGCAGTTCTTC | CASSLTPGRDNEQFF
NA | TRBJ2-1 | NA | TRBV4-1 | TGCGCCAGCAGCCAAGATGGTGGCGGGATCGGTGAGCAGTTCTTC | CASSQDGGGIGEQFF
TRBD2 | TRBJ2-2 | NA | TRBV7-2 | TGTGCCAGCAGCTCCCGGGGGGCGAACACCGGGGAGCTGTTTTTT | CASSSRGANTGELFF
NA | TRBJ2-7 | NA | TRBV2 | TGTGCCAGCAGTGAAAAAAGGTCAACGGCGGGGGAGCAGTACTTC | CASSEKRSTAGEQYF
TRBD1 | TRBJ1-5 | NA | TRBV25-1 | TGTGCCAGCAGTCCAGGGACAGTCAGGGAGCCCCAGCATTTT | CASSPGTVREPQHF
NA | TRBJ2-5 | few | TRBV25-1 | TGTGCCAGCAGTTCACAGGCAGAAGAGACCCAGTACTTC | CASSSQAEETQYF
NA | TRBJ1-1 | NA | TRBV9 | TGTGCCAGCAGCGTAGATTCGCAGATGAACACTGAAGCTTTCTTT | CASSVDSQMNTEAFF
TRBD2 | TRBJ2-3 | NA | TRBV7-2 | TGTGCCAGCAGCCCTACTAGCGGGATCGGCGATACGCAGTATTTT | CASSPTSGIGDTQYF
NA | TRBJ2-7 | few | TRBV5-4 | TGTGCCAGCAGCTTGACGGGGTACGAGCAGTACTTC | CASSLTGYEQYF
TRBD1 | TRBJ1-3 | NA | TRBV30 | TGTGCCTGGAAGAGGACAGGGGCTTCTTACTCTGGAAACACCATATATTTT | CAWKRTGASYSGNTIYF
NA | TRBJ2-1 | NA | TRBV9 | TGTGCCAGCAGCGTAGCGGGGGGCGGCTCCTACAATGAGCAGTTCTTC | CASSVAGGGSYNEQFF
TRBD1 | TRBJ2-3 | NA | TRBV28 | TGTGCCAGCAGGCCGGGACAGGGGGCGAATACGCAGTATTTT | CASRPGQGANTQYF